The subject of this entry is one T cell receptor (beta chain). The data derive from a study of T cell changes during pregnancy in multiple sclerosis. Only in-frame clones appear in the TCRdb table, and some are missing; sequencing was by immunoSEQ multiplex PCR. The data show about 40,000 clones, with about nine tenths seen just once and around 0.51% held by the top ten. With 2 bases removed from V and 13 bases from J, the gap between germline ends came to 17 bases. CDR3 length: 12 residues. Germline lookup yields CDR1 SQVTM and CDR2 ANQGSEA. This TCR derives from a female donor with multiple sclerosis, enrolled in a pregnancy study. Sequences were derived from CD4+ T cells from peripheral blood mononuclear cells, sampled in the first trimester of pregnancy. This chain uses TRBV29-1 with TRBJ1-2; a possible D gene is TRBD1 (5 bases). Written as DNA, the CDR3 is TGCAGCGTTGAACAAGACAGTCAATCCCGCACCTTC. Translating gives CSVEQDSQSRTF.